The 2 T cell receptor beta chains listed next were all sequenced from one sample in a study of blood T cell repertoires in COVID-19. The protocol was immunoSEQ multiplex PCR, while the TCRdb copy is restricted to in-frame clones and leaves out a portion. Of over 150,000 clones listed, roughly four fifths are singletons. Source material: peripheral blood. These receptor sequences come from a man older than 75 with acute or convalescent COVID-19.

This chain connects TRBV11-2 to TRBJ2-6; weak D call: TRBD1 (6 bases). There are 19 residues in the CDR3. CDR1 is SGHAT, CDR2 FQNNGV, per germline. The germline V and J ends were trimmed by 1 base and 2 bases, with 18 bases remaining between them. The CDR3 is CASSLVPRGTFAGANVLTF. The CDR3 coding sequence is TGTGCCAGCAGCTTAGTCCCCAGGGGTACTTTTGCTGGGGCCAACGTCCTGACTTTC.

The genes are TRBV6-5 and TRBJ2-7; 9 bases line up with TRBD1. Germline V gene data show CDR1 as MNHEY and CDR2 as SVGAGI. This CDR3 spans 14 amino acids. The V segment lost 6 bases and the J segment 2 bases; nucleotides outside the gene matches: 5. This CDR3 reads CASRTGTGPYEQYV. The CDR3 nucleotides read TGTGCCAGCAGAACCGGGACAGGGCCCTACGAGCAGTACGTC.